This T cell receptor (beta chain) stems from a study of CD8+CD57+ T cells in acquired aplastic anemia (dated by TCRdb to 2016 to 2019). For context, the study as a whole: On average, sorted CD4+ and CD8+ cells yielded 3.2 ug of extracted DNA, with a range of about 0.17 to 27.4 ug. CD8+CD57+ expansion was defined as frequency above the mean frequency observed in healthy subjects. Overall results and qualifications from the work: Patients and healthy controls showed no significant difference in CD8+ Simpson's diversity (P=0.060). Over 25 CD8+ CDR3 sequences were found in both patients and controls but appeared to be highly expressed in patients and within the immunodominant clones of the patients.

The V end gives up 5 bases and the J end 3 bases, leaving 7 bases in the junction not matched to a gene. The CDR3 holds 13 amino acids from the cysteine to the phenylalanine. Left in the record is the CDR3 DNA by itself, 39 bases read in frame from the first base. CDR1 DFQATT and CDR2 SNEGSKA were looked up in the germline V gene (reference sequence). Expansion of CD8+CD57+ cells had been shown by flow cytometry in the patients chosen for sequencing. All patients had severe acquired aplastic anemia diagnosed by International Study of Aplastic Anemia and Agranulocytosis and Camitta criteria. At the time blood was sampled, none of the patients had received any therapy. The study deep-sequenced TCR repertoires of sorted CD4+ and CD8+ blood T cells from severe aplastic anemia patients and healthy subjects. In the USA, patient enrollment took place under clinicaltrials.gov protocols 00001620, 01623167, 00001397, 00071045, 00081523 and 00961064. Ficoll-Paque density gradient centrifugation was used to isolate peripheral blood mononuclear cells. Before DNA extraction, CD4+ and CD8+ T cells were sorted by FACS or by magnetic beads.

TCR beta VDJ combination and CDR3 sequence profiling used genomic DNA as the template. An Illumina HiSeq 2000 was the platform used for TCR repertoire sequencing. Per the authors' processing: Repertoire assessment relied on Simpson's diversity index, CDR3 size and DJ length profiles, and TRBV/TRBJ rearrangement plots. Whichever DNA sequence was most abundant in the deep sequencing data was defined as the immunodominant clone. CDR3 amino acid sequences were screened for sharing across subjects and were compared with published repertoires and the VDJdb database. TCRdb trimmed the raw reads at Q25, called clones with MiXCR and kept productive beta chains. Each entry is one CDR3 protein sequence, shown with its most common DNA and genes. In this record, the V and J calls reflect TCRdb's handling and not the investigators' own analysis. The sample yields about 180,000 distinct CDR3 sequences; roughly 65% were counted once. Under 45% of the sample is taken by the ten largest.

This clonotype has a handful of counts. Its antigen remains unidentified. Qualities for individual bases were not recorded, and no much larger clone is one base off. What was sequenced was sorted CD4+, CD8+, or CD8+CD57+ T cells (not recorded which) from PBMCs. The rearranged chain carries TRBV20-1 and TRBJ2-7, with 7 central nucleotides matching TRBD2. This sequence was found in a human donor with aplastic anemia. The nucleotide sequence reads as follows: TGCAGTGCTTCAACTAGCGCCGACTACGAGCAGTACTTC. Protein translation: CSASTSADYEQYF.